Included here is one T cell receptor beta chain sequence, with context. The target of this receptor is not known. There are no base qualities to consult, and no much larger clone falls within one base. V loses 2 bases at its end and J loses 1 base; junction bases beyond the gene matches: 7. The CDR1 and CDR2 encoded by the germline V gene are SGHTA and FQGTGA. From the cysteine up to the phenylalanine, the CDR3 has a length of 16 residues. The CDR3 DNA has 48 bases and is translated from base 1. Receptor libraries were prepared by the immunoSEQ multiplex PCR assay. The source is immuneACCESS, and TCRdb retained only in-frame sequences with V and J called. Part of the clones is not carried over; for the studies checked, unresolved V genes explain less than half of this, and the remainder is unexplained. In this sample the table shows about 13,000 clones, around 73% of which occur a single time. About a sixth of the sample rests with the top ten.

Checkpoint therapy began 14 to 28 days after autologous transplant, with ipilimumab given at 1 mg/kg intravenously on day 1 of selected weeks. Nivolumab was administered at 3 mg/kg intravenously on day 1 of weeks 1, 4, 7, 10, and every two weeks through week 26. This was a Phase Ib clinical trial that tested ipilimumab plus nivolumab, given as combined checkpoint inhibition, for consolidation following autologous stem cell transplantation. This sample was included in a study of ipilimumab plus nivolumab after autologous stem cell transplantation (dated by TCRdb to the early 2020s). Some background on the complete study: The median number of doses received by trial patients was four or five for ipilimumab and about 8 for nivolumab. The DLBCL cohort included primary refractory and relapsed disease, with 18-month progression-free survival of about 86% and 27% respectively. Patients undergoing autologous transplant for high-risk diffuse large B cell lymphoma, mature T cell lymphoma, or multiple myeloma were enrolled in the trial. The intent-to-treat population of the trial consisted of 30 to 40 patients.

What the work shows at the level of the full study, not this receptor alone: Per the authors, a biologic rationale for further study of the post-transplant checkpoint inhibition approach was offered by T cell receptor repertoire, regulatory T cell phenotype and gut microbiota profiles. The authors concluded that, as post-transplant consolidation, combined checkpoint inhibition appeared tolerable.

The V and J segments used are TRBV7-3 and TRBJ2-5, and 7 junctional nucleotides match TRBD2. The receptor's source is a male donor with diffuse large B-cell lymphoma. The source was PBMCs, collected in a trial of ipilimumab plus nivolumab as post-transplant consolidation. For the CDR3, the sequence is CASSLVGGSPQETQYF. The DNA is TGTGCCAGCAGCTTAGTAGGCGGGAGTCCCCAAGAGACCCAGTACTTC.